This is a list of T cell receptor beta chains from one sample in a study of blood T cell repertoires in COVID-19. Assay: immunoSEQ multiplex PCR; the TCRdb copy retains only in-frame clones and omits some. The repertoire holds 55,000 to 60,000 clones, more than 75% seen once, with roughly 23% in the top ten. The source material was peripheral blood. The receptors stem from a man aged 50-60 years with active or convalescent COVID-19. Both conserved end residues are part of each CDR3. Clone size is given for some rows only: seen once, a few or many times, or a class if the clone is expanded.

clone_size,cdr3_length,v_call,j_call,cdr3_aa
few,14,TRBV7-6,TRBJ1-5,CASSQTGDNQPQHF
-,15,TRBV29-1,TRBJ1-2,CSVEDLKEGARGYTF
-,12,TRBV10-3,TRBJ1-5,CAIGGSNQPQHF
-,14,TRBV11-2,TRBJ1-2,CASSPRTSFSGYTF
-,16,TRBV3-1/TRBV3-2,TRBJ1-3,CASSQRGGATGNTIYF
-,15,TRBV25-1,TRBJ1-6,CASSVGTGADSPLHF
-,16,TRBV6-1,TRBJ1-3,CASSESSPSAGNTIYF
-,14,TRBV11-2,TRBJ1-5,CASSPGGGYQPQHF
-,13,TRBV3-1/TRBV3-2,TRBJ2-7,CASSQGQGREQYF
-,15,TRBV15,TRBJ1-2,CATSRERGGTYGYTF
-,14,TRBV29-1,TRBJ2-7,CSVEDDTENYEQYF
-,15,TRBV2,TRBJ2-1,CASSEGTSGYNEQFF
-,14,TRBV5-1,TRBJ1-4,CASSSTGAEEKLFF
-,14,TRBV15,TRBJ1-1,CATSRGEVNTEAFF
-,14,TRBV19,TRBJ1-1,CASSMVQGSGEAFF
-,14,TRBV11-2,TRBJ1-1,CASSPDRGAHQAFF
-,15,TRBV19,TRBJ1-6,CASTRSGVESSPLHF
-,13,TRBV10-3,TRBJ1-1,CAISESRQSEAFF
-,11,TRBV3-1/TRBV3-2,TRBJ1-2,CASSDRVGYTF
-,15,TRBV6-5,TRBJ2-5,CASSYSYRVQETQYF
-,13,TRBV29-1,TRBJ2-5,CSVAGTKQETQYF
-,14,TRBV10-2,TRBJ2-3,CASRAGSSGDTQYF
-,14,TRBV10-1,TRBJ2-4,CASSESTGINIQYF
-,16,TRBV6-6,TRBJ2-3,CASSLPLAGGTDTQYF
-,16,TRBV4-1,TRBJ1-3,CASSQEQTGGGNTIYF
-,15,TRBV3-1/TRBV3-2,TRBJ1-1,CASSPGTGFSVLAFF
-,20,TRBV21-1,TRBJ1-5,CASTKPGQAFKFYSNQPQHF
few,15,TRBV3-1/TRBV3-2,TRBJ1-2,CASSLLGQGAYGYTF
-,15,TRBV27,TRBJ2-7,CASTHSSGSTHEQYF
-,18,TRBV5-1,TRBJ2-7,CASSLAPGLAGGANEQYF
-,13,TRBV7-8,TRBJ1-2,CASSRDRDYGYTF
-,12,TRBV12-5,TRBJ2-5,CASGPRVETQYF
once,18,TRBV5-6,TRBJ1-2,CASSLYARRDTGARGYTF